The 8 T cell receptor beta chains below all came from one sample that was sequenced in a study of T-cell reconstitution after alpha-beta-depleted transplantation in children. Preparation of the TCRbeta library involved a method that used unique molecular identifiers. TCRdb re-called the PCR reads through MiXCR, storing one row per CDR3 protein. The data show 500,000 to 650,000 distinct CDR3 sequences, 10% to 15% seen once. Material: PBMCs, mostly from graft donor cells, obtained 360 days after TCRalphabeta/CD19-depleted stem cell transplant. The receptors stem from a male patient younger than 18 who had a stem cell transplant for acute myeloid leukemia, so the T cells may come from the graft donor.

The rearrangement joins TRBV28 to TRBJ1-5; D may be TRBD1 (6 bases). The CDR3 is 13 residues long. In germline, CDR1 is MDHEN, CDR2 SYDVKM. The germline V and J ends were trimmed by 6 bases and 6 bases, with 12 bases remaining between them. The CDR3 bases are TGTGCCAGCAGGCTACAGGGTAGTCAGCCCCAGCATTTT. Its translation: CASRLQGSQPQHF.

This clonotype was seen a handful of times. This sequence joins TRBV7-9 and TRBJ1-5; D not certain. Between the trimmed V and J ends, which lost 3 bases and 5 bases, there was a span of 8 bases. Germline V gives CDR1 SEHNR, CDR2 FQNEAQ (reference sequence). There are 13 residues in the CDR3. Here the CDR3 reads CASSFLRDQPQHF. The CDR3 nucleotides are TGTGCCAGCAGCTTTCTAAGGGATCAGCCCCAGCATTTT. Filled out from reference TRBV7-9 and TRBJ1-5, the complete variable domain reads DTGVSQNPRHKITKRGQNVTFRCDPISEHNRLYWYRQTLGQGPEFLTYFQNEAQLEKSRLLSDRFSAERPKGSFSTLEIQRTEQGDSAMYLCASSFLRDQPQHFGDGTRLSIL.

This clonotype was counted ten times or more. CDR3 loop: CASGVPGLRGNEQFF. The CDR3 DNA is TGCGCCAGTGGCGTGCCGGGACTAAGAGGGAATGAGCAGTTCTTC. J is TRBJ2-1 and V is TRBV5-1; 7 bases line up with TRBD2. The V segment lost 8 bases and the J segment 7 bases; nucleotides outside the gene matches: 15. Per the germline V gene, CDR1 is SGHRS and CDR2 is YFSETQ. This CDR3 spans 15 amino acids.

This clonotype was seen a few times. The rearrangement uses TRBV4-3 and TRBJ2-7; 8 bases line up with TRBD1. Germline V gene lookup returns CDR1 LGHNA and CDR2 YSLEER. Losses at the gene ends were 4 bases for V and 3 bases for J; bases not matched to a gene: 8. There are 15 residues in the CDR3. CDR3 coding DNA: TGCGCCAGCAGCCCCAGAGGACAGGGTTACTACGAGCAGTACTTC. As protein: CASSPRGQGYYEQYF.

Many counts were recorded for this clonotype. This rearrangement joins TRBV4-3 to TRBJ2-1; D perhaps matches TRBD1 (6 bases). This CDR3 region has 13 residues. V was shortened by 2 bases and J by 5 bases, with 7 bases between the two germline ends. The germline CDR1 and CDR2 sequences are LGHNA and YSLEER. This CDR3 reads CASSQPGDNEQFF. The CDR3 DNA reads TGCGCCAGCAGCCAACCAGGGGACAATGAGCAGTTCTTC.

This clonotype was counted only a few times. The J gene is TRBJ2-1, the V gene TRBV5-1; 7 bases agree with TRBD1. The CDR3 loop spans 16 amino acids. The junction had 7 bases not matched to a gene; V was cut back by 4 bases and J by 0 bases. The germline gives CDR1 SGHRS, CDR2 YFSETQ. This CDR3 reads CASSGGQISSYNEQFF. The CDR3 DNA reads as TGCGCCAGCAGCGGGGGACAGATAAGCTCCTACAATGAGCAGTTCTTC.

This clonotype was counted a few times. This rearrangement joins TRBV29-1 to TRBJ2-7, with D possibly TRBD1 on 6 matching bases. The V and J ends lost 2 bases and 4 bases respectively, with 12 bases between them. Germline V gene sequence: CDR1 SQVTM, CDR2 ANQGSEA. CDR3 length equals 13 residues. The CDR3 sequence: CSVESGTTYEQYF. The CDR3, as DNA: TGCAGCGTTGAATCCGGGACAACTTACGAGCAGTACTTC.

This clonotype came up a few times. This rearrangement joins TRBV4-3 to TRBJ2-1, with D unclear. Trimming shortened V by 4 bases and J by 2 bases, and 15 bases separated the two germline ends. The CDR3 sequence is 16 residues long. Germline loops: CDR1 LGHNA, CDR2 YSLEER. The chain's CDR3 is CASSPYSGTTYNEQFF. CDR3 bases: TGCGCCAGCAGCCCCTACTCTGGCACTACCTACAATGAGCAGTTCTTC.